This T cell receptor beta chain comes out of a study of tumor-infiltrating lymphocytes in primary liver carcinoma. The tissue used was unsorted bulk material of about 19-33 mg. RNA and DNA were co-extracted from it with the AllPrep DNA/RNA mini kit. The patients had histopathologically diagnosed primary liver carcinoma, and their disease was treated by surgical resection. Each sampled tumor had five separate regions taken from it. General observations from the study: Tumor top-250-clone fraction significantly exceeded that of blood (p = 0.039).

About this clonotype: Its antigen is undetermined. A read error may be the cause here, since a much bigger clone is one base away.

Researchers generated TCR beta cDNA from approximately 500 ng of total RNA, relying on a constant-region primer. TCR beta libraries came from three nested multiplex PCR rounds using slightly modified ARM-PCR. TCRdb analysed the multiplex PCR reads with MiXCR anew, one entry per CDR3 protein. The sample records 90,000 to 100,000 distinct CDR3 sequences, roughly 69% being singletons. This receptor was obtained from a woman aged 55-69 years with primary liver carcinoma and hepatitis B virus infection. Specimen: liver tumor tissue from sampling region 5. The subset: tumor region T5, tumor centre.

The CDR3 spells CATNSGGGCLEQYF. CDR3 bases: TGTGCCACCAATAGCGGGGGGGGATGCCTCGAGCAGTACTTC. This chain uses TRBV5-4 with TRBJ2-7, with 11 bases lining up with TRBD2. This CDR3 region has 14 residues. Trimming removed 9 bases from V and 6 bases from J; junction bases left unmatched: 11. CDR1 and CDR2 (germline): SGHNT, YYREEE (reference sequence).